A single sample is the source of the 14 T cell receptor beta chains below, sequenced in a study of molecular identifiers for immune sequencing clone quantification. TCRdb reprocessed the PCR reads via MiXCR and lists one record per CDR3 protein. The table has over 100,000 distinct CDR3 sequences, about 32% seen once; the top ten hold roughly 10%. Material: naive CD8+ T cells from blood, with Jurkat cell RNA spiked in. Stated subset: FACS-sorted CD8+CD4-CCR7+CD45RA+ naive T cells. The receptors here all came from a human donor in good health. Some libraries in this study had Jurkat cell RNA spiked in.

On this clonotype itself: Sequence at one end of the junction differs from germline and may be a read error. The rearrangement joins TRBV4-1 to TRBJ2-7, with D hard to call. This CDR3 spans 15 amino acids. Germline V gene lookup returns CDR1 MGHRA and CDR2 YSYEKL. CDR3 bases: TGCGCCAGCAGCCTTGGGCAGGAAACTTCCTACGAGCAATACTTC. It codes for CASSLGQETSYEQYF.

This clonotype was recorded a few times. The rearrangement joins TRBV28 to TRBJ2-7; TRBD2 might be the D (6 bases). The CDR3 runs to 14 residues. In germline, CDR1 is MDHEN, CDR2 SYDVKM. The ends were cut back, 7 bases at V and 7 bases at J, with 20 bases in the middle. CDR3 sequence (DNA): TGTGCCAGCACCGGAGCCGGGACTCCGCGGGAGCAGTACTTC. It translates to CASTGAGTPREQYF.

CDR3 nucleotide sequence: TGTGCCAGCAGCCCCCCTAGTGGGGTTTTAGTGAACACAGATACGCAGTATTTT. It specifies CASSPPSGVLVNTDTQYF. This chain joins TRBV5-4 and TRBJ2-3; D unclear. The CDR3 has 18 amino acids. CDR1 SGHNT and CDR2 YYREEE come from the germline V gene (reference sequence). V lost 4 bases to trimming and J lost 2 bases, with 23 bases between them.

A few counts support this clonotype. The V call is TRBV20-1, the J call TRBJ2-3; tentatively, D is TRBD1 or TRBD2 (6 bases each). Germline CDR1 DFQATT, CDR2 SNEGSKA (reference sequence). V lost 0 bases and J 2 bases, leaving 15 bases between the germline ends. CDR3 size: 16 residues. CDR3 DNA sequence: TGCAGTGCTAGAGAAGAGGGGGGACTGATCACAGATACGCAGTATTTT. Its translation is CSAREEGGLITDTQYF.

This clonotype has just a few counts. This rearrangement joins TRBV7-9 to TRBJ2-4; D not certain. V lost 3 bases and J lost 4, with 4 bases in between. CDR3 length: 12 amino acids. Germline V lookup: CDR1 SEHNR, CDR2 FQNEAQ (reference sequence). The CDR3 protein is CASSFTKNIQYF. The CDR3 DNA is TGTGCCAGCAGCTTTACAAAAAACATTCAGTACTTC. Filled out from reference TRBV7-9 and TRBJ2-4, the complete variable domain reads DTGVSQNPRHKITKRGQNVTFRCDPISEHNRLYWYRQTLGQGPEFLTYFQNEAQLEKSRLLSDRFSAERPKGSFSTLEIQRTEQGDSAMYLCASSFTKNIQYFGAGTRLSVL.

This clonotype showed up many times. The chain carries TRBV6-5 and TRBJ2-2; no firm D call. The ends were cut back, 6 bases at V and 4 bases at J, with 18 bases in the middle. The CDR3 covers 16 residues. Germline CDR1 and CDR2: MNHEY and SVGAGI. In nucleotides, the CDR3 is TGTGCCAGCAGATTACACCCTCAGGTCTTCACCGGGGAGCTGTTTTTT. Protein: CASRLHPQVFTGELFF.

This clonotype was seen a few times. One end of the junction does not line up with germline, which may come from a read error. The chain is built from TRBV9 and TRBJ1-1; no clear D gene. CDR3 length equals 10 residues. CDR1 and CDR2 (germline): SGDLS, YYNGEE. As DNA, the CDR3 is TGTGCCAGCAGCGTAGAAGAGGGAGGATTT. It is translated as CASSVEEGGF.

About this clonotype itself: The junction departs from germline at one end; a sequencing error may be responsible. The gene calls are TRBV14 and TRBJ2-2; TRBD2 agrees at 10 bases. The germline gives CDR1 SGHDN, CDR2 FVKESK. The CDR3 covers 14 residues. The CDR3 coding sequence is TGTGCCAGCGGGGGACTAGCGTATTCCGGGGTGCTGTTTTTT. It codes for CASGGLAYSGVLFF.

Only a few counts were recorded for this clonotype. The chain joins TRBV11-2 to TRBJ2-7; D remains unclear. Germline CDR1 SGHAT, CDR2 FQNNGV. The CDR3 is 13 amino acids. V was clipped by 0 bases and J by 7 bases, with 10 bases between them. The CDR3 sequence is CASSLDLAGEQYF. CDR3 DNA: TGTGCCAGCAGCTTAGATTTGGCCGGAGAGCAGTACTTC.

The chain couples TRBV20-1 to TRBJ2-7; D perhaps matches TRBD2 (5 bases). CDR1 is DFQATT and CDR2 is SNEGSKA in the germline V gene (reference sequence). V was pared by 5 bases and J by 1 base, with 15 bases between. This CDR3 comprises 14 residues. DNA for the CDR3: TGCAGTGCTGGATTACCGGGAACATCCTACGAGCAGTACTTC. Encoded protein: CSAGLPGTSYEQYF.

Here the CDR3 DNA reads TGTGCCAGCACCGGGTCGGGAGAAGGCCATGAGCAGTTCTTC. This gives the protein CASTGSGEGHEQFF. This chain links TRBV28 with TRBJ2-1; TRBD2 might be the D (6 bases). Germline V lookup: CDR1 MDHEN, CDR2 SYDVKM. Trimming cost V 7 bases and J 8 bases, with 18 bases left between them. The CDR3 runs 14 residues.

This clonotype was seen a handful of times. V is TRBV28 and J is TRBJ1-5; D unclear. Germline-derived CDR1 and CDR2 are MDHEN and SYDVKM. This CDR3 has 11 residues. V gave up 6 bases and J gave up 9 bases, with 9 bases separating them. CDR3 bases: TGTGCCAGCAGGAGGGTCTGGCCCCAGCATTTT. It encodes CASRRVWPQHF.

The chain employs TRBV19 and TRBJ2-2; D is unresolved. The germline V gene encodes CDR1 LNHDA and CDR2 SQIVND (reference sequence). The CDR3 consists of 14 residues. V was trimmed by 6 bases and J by 1 base, leaving 9 bases between them. CDR3 DNA: TGTGCCAGTAGCGAGACCGAGAACACCGGGGAGCTGTTTTTT. Encoded protein: CASSETENTGELFF.

There are a few counts of this clonotype. The gene calls are TRBV7-9 and TRBJ1-1, with a tentative D call TRBD1 (6 bases). V was pared by 1 base and J by 6 bases, with 18 bases between. Germline CDR1 and CDR2: SEHNR and FQNEAQ (reference sequence). CDR3 size: 16 residues. The CDR3 sequence: CASSLEAGEGRAEAFF. The CDR3 DNA reads TGTGCCAGCAGCTTAGAAGCAGGGGAGGGAAGAGCTGAAGCTTTCTTT.